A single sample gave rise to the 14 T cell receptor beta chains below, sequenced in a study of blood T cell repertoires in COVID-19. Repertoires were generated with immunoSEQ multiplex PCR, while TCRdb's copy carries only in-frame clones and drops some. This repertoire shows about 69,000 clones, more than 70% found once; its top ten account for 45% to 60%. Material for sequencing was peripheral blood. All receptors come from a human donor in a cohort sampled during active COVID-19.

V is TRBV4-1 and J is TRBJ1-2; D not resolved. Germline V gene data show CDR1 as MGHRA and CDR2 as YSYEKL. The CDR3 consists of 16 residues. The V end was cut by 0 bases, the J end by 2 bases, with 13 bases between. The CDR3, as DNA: TGCGCCAGCAGCCAAGATCTTGGGCAGATCAACTATGGCTACACCTTC. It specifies CASSQDLGQINYGYTF.

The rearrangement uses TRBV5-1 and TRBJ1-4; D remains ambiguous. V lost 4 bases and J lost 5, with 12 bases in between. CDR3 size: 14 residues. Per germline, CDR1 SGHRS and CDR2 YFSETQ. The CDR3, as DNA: TGCGCCAGCAGCCGGGGAGAAGCCAATGAAAAACTGTTTTTT. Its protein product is CASSRGEANEKLFF.

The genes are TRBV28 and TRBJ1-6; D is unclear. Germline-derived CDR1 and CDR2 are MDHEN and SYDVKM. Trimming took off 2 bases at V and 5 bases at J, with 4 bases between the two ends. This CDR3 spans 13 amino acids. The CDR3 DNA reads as TGTGCCAGCAGTTTACTTCATAATTCACCCCTCCACTTT. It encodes CASSLLHNSPLHF.

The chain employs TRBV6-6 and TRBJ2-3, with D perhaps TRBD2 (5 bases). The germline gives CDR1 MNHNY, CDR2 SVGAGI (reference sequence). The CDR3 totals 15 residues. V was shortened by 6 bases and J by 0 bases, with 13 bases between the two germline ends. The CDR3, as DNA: TGTGCCAGCAGCCGGGGAGAAACTAGCACAGATACGCAGTATTTT. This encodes CASSRGETSTDTQYF.

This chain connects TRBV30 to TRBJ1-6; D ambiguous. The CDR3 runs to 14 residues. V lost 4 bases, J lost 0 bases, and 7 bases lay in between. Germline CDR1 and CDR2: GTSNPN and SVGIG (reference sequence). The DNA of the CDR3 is TGTGCCTGGACCCGGAGCTCCTATAATTCACCCCTCCACTTT. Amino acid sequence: CAWTRSSYNSPLHF.

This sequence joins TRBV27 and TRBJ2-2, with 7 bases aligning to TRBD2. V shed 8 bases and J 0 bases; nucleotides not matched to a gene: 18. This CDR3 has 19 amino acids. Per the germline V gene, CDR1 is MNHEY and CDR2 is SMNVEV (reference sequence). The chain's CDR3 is CASGPLSLRAGSNTGELFF. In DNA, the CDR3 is TGTGCCAGCGGCCCTCTTTCGTTGCGAGCGGGATCGAACACCGGGGAGCTGTTTTTT.

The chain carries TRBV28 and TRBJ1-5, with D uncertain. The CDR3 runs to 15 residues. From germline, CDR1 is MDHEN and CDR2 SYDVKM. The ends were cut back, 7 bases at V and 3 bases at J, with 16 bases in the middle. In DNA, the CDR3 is TGTGCCAGCACCCCGGTTTCAAGCCCCAATCAGCCCCAGCATTTT. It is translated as CASTPVSSPNQPQHF.

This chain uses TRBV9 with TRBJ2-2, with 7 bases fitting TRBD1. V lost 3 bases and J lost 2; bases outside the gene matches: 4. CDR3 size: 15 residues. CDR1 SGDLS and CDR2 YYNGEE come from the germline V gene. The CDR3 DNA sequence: TGTGCCAGCAGCGCCTGGGACAGCAACACCGGGGAGCTGTTTTTT. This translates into CASSAWDSNTGELFF.

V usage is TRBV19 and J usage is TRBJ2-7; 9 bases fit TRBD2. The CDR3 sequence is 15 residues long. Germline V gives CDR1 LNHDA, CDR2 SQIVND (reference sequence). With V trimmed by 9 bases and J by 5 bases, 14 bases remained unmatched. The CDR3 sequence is CASSSSGTSNHEQYF. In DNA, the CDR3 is TGTGCCAGCAGCTCCTCCGGGACTAGCAACCACGAGCAGTACTTC. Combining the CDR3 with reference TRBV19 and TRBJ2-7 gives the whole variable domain DGGITQSPKYLFRKEGQNVTLSCEQNLNHDAMYWYRQDPGQGLRLIYYSQIVNDFQKGDIAEGYSVSREKKESFPLTVTSAQKNPTAFYLCASSSSGTSNHEQYFGPGTRLTVT.

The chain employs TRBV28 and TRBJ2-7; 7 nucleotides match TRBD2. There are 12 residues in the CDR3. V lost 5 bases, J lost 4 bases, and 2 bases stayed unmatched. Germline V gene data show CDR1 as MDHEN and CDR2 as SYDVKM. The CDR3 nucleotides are TGTGCCAGCAGTCCAGCGGGGTACGAGCAGTACTTC. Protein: CASSPAGYEQYF.

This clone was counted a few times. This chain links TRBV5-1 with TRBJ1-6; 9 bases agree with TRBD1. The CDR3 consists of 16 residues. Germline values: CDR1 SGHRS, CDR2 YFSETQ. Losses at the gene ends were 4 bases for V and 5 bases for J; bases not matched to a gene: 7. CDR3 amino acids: CASSRTGDVDNSPLHF. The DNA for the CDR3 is TGCGCCAGCAGCCGGACAGGGGATGTGGATAATTCACCCCTCCACTTT. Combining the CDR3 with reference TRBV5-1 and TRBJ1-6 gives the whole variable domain KAGVTQTPRYLIKTRGQQVTLSCSPISGHRSVSWYQQTPGQGLQFLFEYFSETQRNKGNFPGRFSGRQFSNSRSEMNVSTLELGDSALYLCASSRTGDVDNSPLHFGNGTRLTVT.

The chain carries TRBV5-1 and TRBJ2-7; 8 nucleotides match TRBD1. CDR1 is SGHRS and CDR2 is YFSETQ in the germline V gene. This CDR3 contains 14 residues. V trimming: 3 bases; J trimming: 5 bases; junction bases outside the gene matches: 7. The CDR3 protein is CASSSGQGADEQYF. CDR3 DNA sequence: TGCGCCAGCAGCTCAGGACAGGGAGCTGACGAGCAGTACTTC.

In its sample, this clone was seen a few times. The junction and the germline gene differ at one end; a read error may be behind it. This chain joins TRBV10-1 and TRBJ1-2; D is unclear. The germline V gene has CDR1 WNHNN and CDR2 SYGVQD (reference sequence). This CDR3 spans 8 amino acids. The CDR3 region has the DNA TGCGCCAGCCCCCCCCCGTTCTTC. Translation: CASPPPFF.

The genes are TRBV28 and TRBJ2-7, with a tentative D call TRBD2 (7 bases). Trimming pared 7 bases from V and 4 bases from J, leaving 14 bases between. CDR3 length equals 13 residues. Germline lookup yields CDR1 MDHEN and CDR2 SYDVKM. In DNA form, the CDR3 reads TGTGCCAGCATCTCGGGGGGCGGGTACGAGCAGTACTTC. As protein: CASISGGGYEQYF.